Described below is a single T cell receptor (beta chain) sequence and its context. Its target is unknown. This record belongs to a study of early T cells in non-severe SARS-CoV-2 infection. Study background: The authors sequenced bulk RNA from unsorted whole blood, leaving chains unpaired. Study conclusions and caveats: Sequences matched to VDJdb favored anti-spike CD8 responses, while private and CD4 specificities were missed.

Individual cDNA molecules each received unique molecular identifiers attached to them. TCRdb used MiXCR to reprocess the 5' RACE reads, holding one entry per CDR3 protein. The data show 20,000 to 25,000 distinct CDR3 sequences, with 5% seen just once and over 3.5% held by the top ten. This CDR3 is built from 17 residues. The trim removed 4 bases at V and 6 bases at J, leaving 14 bases unmatched. Germline V gives CDR1 MGHRA, CDR2 YSYEKL. The genes are TRBV4-1 and TRBJ1-4; 7 bases agree with TRBD1. The specimen sequenced was whole blood. This TCR derives from an adult who was a healthcare worker with PCR-confirmed SARS-CoV-2 infection or an uninfected control (not recorded which). The CDR3 DNA follows: TGCGCCAGCAGCCCGCGAAACTTAGACAGGGTGGATGAAAAACTGTTTTTT. This codes for CASSPRNLDRVDEKLFF.